This passage covers 9 T cell receptor beta chains from one sample sequenced in a study of T-cell memory formation after mild COVID-19 (dated by TCRdb to the early 2020s). The library was obtained by 5' RACE. TCRdb records Illumina NovaSeq 6000 as the sequencer. TCRdb itself trimmed the public reads at Q25 with fastp, ran MiXCR and retained productive beta chains. Rows are combined by CDR3 protein, so each entry shows the most common genes and DNA. The sample data list 250,000 to 300,000 distinct CDR3 sequences, and about 17% of these were observed just once. Less than 30% of the sample lies in the top ten. Sequencing was carried out using PBMCs or a T cell subset sorted from them (not recorded which). The receptors stem from a man between 18 and 29 years old who had mild COVID-19 (a few samples of this study predate the infection). The sample titles of this study are shuffled in the database, so cell type and time point are left out; the donor was told from shared clones.

The chain links TRBV6-5 to TRBJ2-3; 9 bases line up with TRBD2. Losses at the gene ends were 5 bases for V and 10 bases for J; bases not matched to a gene: 16. Germline-derived CDR1 and CDR2 are MNHEY and SVGAGI. CDR3 length: 16 amino acids. The CDR3 sequence: CASSTLAGTGGTAQYF. The CDR3 DNA reads as TGTGCCAGCAGTACGCTAGCGGGGACGGGGGGGACGGCGCAGTATTTT.

A few counts support this clonotype. V and J are TRBV5-1 and TRBJ2-2, with D possibly TRBD1 on 6 matching bases. CDR3 length: 16 residues. In germline, CDR1 is SGHRS, CDR2 YFSETQ. V was shortened by 5 bases and J by 0 bases, with 14 bases between the two germline ends. Here the CDR3 reads CASSNTGSPNTGELFF. CDR3 DNA sequence: TGCGCCAGCAGTAATACAGGGTCGCCGAACACCGGGGAGCTGTTTTTT.

This clonotype has a count of ten or more. V and J are TRBV4-1 and TRBJ2-1; D is undetermined. Trimming removed 3 bases from V and 0 bases from J, with 12 bases in between. The germline V gene encodes CDR1 MGHRA and CDR2 YSYEKL. CDR3 length equals 16 residues. In DNA, the CDR3 is TGCGCCAGCAGCCAGGGGTGGCCGAGCTCCTACAATGAGCAGTTCTTC. Translated: CASSQGWPSSYNEQFF.

This clonotype was seen repeatedly, ten times or more. The chain carries TRBV7-7 and TRBJ2-3, with D possibly being TRBD1 (6 bases). The CDR3 sequence is 14 residues long. Germline loops: CDR1 SSHAT, CDR2 FNYEAQ (reference sequence). V gave up 5 bases and J gave up 2 bases, with 11 bases separating them. The CDR3 region is CASSQDSITDTQYF. CDR3 in DNA: TGTGCCAGCAGCCAGGACAGTATCACAGATACGCAGTATTTT.

This chain connects TRBV4-1 to TRBJ2-1, with a weak D call TRBD2 (6 bases). Trimming removed 6 bases from V and 8 bases from J, with 20 bases in between. The CDR3 is 15 amino acids. CDR1 MGHRA and CDR2 YSYEKL come from the germline V gene. The CDR3 sequence is CASREALALNHEQFF. The CDR3 DNA sequence: TGCGCCAGCAGGGAAGCACTAGCTTTGAACCATGAGCAGTTCTTC.

This chain's CDR3 is CASSLAPAGGGETQYF. Written as DNA, the CDR3 is TGCGCCAGCAGCTTGGCCCCGGCAGGGGGGGGAGAGACCCAGTACTTC. The chain employs TRBV5-1 and TRBJ2-5; D tentatively reads TRBD1 or TRBD2 (7 bases each). In germline, CDR1 is SGHRS, CDR2 YFSETQ. The CDR3 totals 16 residues. Trimming took off 0 bases at V and 4 bases at J, with 16 bases between the two ends.

The V and J genes are TRBV4-3 and TRBJ1-2, with D possibly being TRBD1 (5 bases). The CDR3 contains 14 residues. Germline loops: CDR1 LGHNA, CDR2 YSLEER. V was pared by 0 bases and J by 8 bases, with 13 bases between. CDR3 region: CASSQDLYGGGYTF. For the CDR3, the DNA is TGCGCCAGCAGCCAAGATCTCTACGGGGGAGGCTACACCTTC.

This clonotype was counted between two and nine times. The chain employs TRBV20-1 and TRBJ2-5, with no clear D. The CDR3 has 12 amino acids. Germline V gives CDR1 DFQATT, CDR2 SNEGSKA (reference sequence). Trimming stripped 3 bases from V and 7 bases from J, with 12 bases between. The CDR3 region is CSASPNLGTQYF. The CDR3, as DNA: TGCAGTGCTAGCCCAAACCTGGGGACCCAGTACTTC.

The chain employs TRBV5-1 and TRBJ2-5; 7 bases are shared with TRBD1. The CDR3 is made up of 15 amino acids. Trimming cost V 0 bases and J 0 bases; bases outside gene matches: 2. CDR1 is SGHRS, CDR2 YFSETQ, per germline. CDR3 nucleotide sequence: TGCGCCAGCAGCTTGGCGACAGGGAACCAAGAGACCCAGTACTTC. It encodes CASSLATGNQETQYF.